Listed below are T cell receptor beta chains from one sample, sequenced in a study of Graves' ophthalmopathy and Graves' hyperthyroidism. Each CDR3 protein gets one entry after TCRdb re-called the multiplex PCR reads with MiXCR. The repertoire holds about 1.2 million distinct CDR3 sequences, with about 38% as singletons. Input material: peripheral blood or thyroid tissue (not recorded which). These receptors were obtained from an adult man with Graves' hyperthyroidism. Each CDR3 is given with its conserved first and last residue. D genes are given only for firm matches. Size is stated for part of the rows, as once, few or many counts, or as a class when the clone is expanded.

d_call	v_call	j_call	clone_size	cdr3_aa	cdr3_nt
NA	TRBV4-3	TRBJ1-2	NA	CASSQEGPNYGYTF	TGCGCCAGCAGCCAAGAGGGGCCAAACTATGGCTACACCTTC
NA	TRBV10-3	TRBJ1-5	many	CAISESGLDPGQPQHF	TGTGCCATCAGTGAGTCCGGGCTCGACCCAGGGCAGCCCCAGCATTTT
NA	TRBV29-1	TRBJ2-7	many	CSVETRYTYEQYF	TGCAGCGTTGAAACTCGTTACACCTACGAGCAGTACTTC
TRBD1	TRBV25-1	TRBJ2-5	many	CASSGSDRGQQETQYF	TGTGCCAGCAGTGGGTCGGACAGGGGGCAGCAAGAGACCCAGTACTTC
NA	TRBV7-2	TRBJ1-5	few	CASSPSPGQPQHF	TGTGCCAGCAGCCCCTCCCCGGGTCAGCCCCAGCATTTT
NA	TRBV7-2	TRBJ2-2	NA	CVSSFQNTGELFF	TGTGTCAGCAGCTTCCAGAACACCGGGGAGCTGTTTTTT
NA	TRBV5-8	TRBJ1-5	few	CASSLGWGGGNSNQPQHF	TGTGCCAGCAGCCTCGGTTGGGGTGGGGGAAATAGCAATCAGCCCCAGCATTTT
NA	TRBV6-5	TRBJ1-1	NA	CASMMGGGPNLNTEAFF	TGTGCCAGCATGATGGGGGGGGGGCCTAACTTGAACACTGAAGCTTTCTTT
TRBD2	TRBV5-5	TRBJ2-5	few	CASSLVVWLAGDETQYF	TGTGCCAGCAGCTTGGTTGTGTGGCTAGCGGGAGATGAGACCCAGTACTTC
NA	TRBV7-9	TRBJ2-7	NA	CASSQLRGPLYEQYF	TGTGCCAGCAGCCAATTACGGGGGCCCCTCTACGAGCAGTACTTC
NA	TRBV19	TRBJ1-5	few	CASRGFAAGNQPQHF	TGTGCCAGTCGAGGGTTCGCGGCGGGAAATCAGCCCCAGCATTTT
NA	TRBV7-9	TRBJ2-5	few	CASSLAVDWEETQYF	TGTGCCAGCAGCTTAGCGGTGGACTGGGAAGAGACCCAGTACTTC
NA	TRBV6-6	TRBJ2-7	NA	CASSYVLRNEQYF	TGTGCCAGCAGTTACGTCTTAAGGAACGAGCAGTACTTC
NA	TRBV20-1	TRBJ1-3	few	CSARDVSWGGNTIYF	TGCAGTGCTAGAGATGTGTCTTGGGGTGGAAACACCATATATTTT
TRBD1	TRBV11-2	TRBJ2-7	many	CASSPRGTGGDEQYF	TGTGCCAGCAGCCCCAGGGGGACAGGGGGAGACGAGCAGTACTTC
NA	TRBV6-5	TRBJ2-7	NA	CASSYSGLPGSYEQYF	TGTGCCAGCAGTTACTCGGGCCTCCCCGGATCCTACGAGCAGTACTTC
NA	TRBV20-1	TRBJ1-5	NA	CSARRFRGRDSNQPQHF	TGCAGTGCTAGACGATTTAGGGGTCGAGATAGCAATCAGCCCCAGCATTTT
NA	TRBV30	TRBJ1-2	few	CAWSVLGAGYGYTF	TGTGCCTGGAGTGTATTGGGCGCGGGCTATGGCTACACCTTC
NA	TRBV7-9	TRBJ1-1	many	CASWTVNTEAFF	TGTGCCAGCTGGACAGTGAACACTGAAGCTTTCTTT
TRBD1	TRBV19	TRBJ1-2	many	CASSRTGVGYTF	TGTGCCAGTAGCCGGACAGGGGTTGGCTACACCTTC
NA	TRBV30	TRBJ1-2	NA	CAALGGDGYTF	TGTGCCGCCTTAGGGGGGGATGGCTACACCTTC
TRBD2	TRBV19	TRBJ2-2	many	CASSRRGLGNTGELFF	TGTGCCAGTAGTAGGCGGGGACTAGGTAACACCGGGGAGCTGTTTTTT
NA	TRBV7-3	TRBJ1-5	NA	CASIARINQPQHF	TGTGCCAGCATCGCTCGAATTAATCAGCCCCAGCATTTT
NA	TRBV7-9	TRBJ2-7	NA	CASSLNSEQYF	TGTGCCAGCAGCTTGAATAGCGAGCAGTACTTC
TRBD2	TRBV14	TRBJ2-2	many	CASSHAGGNTGELFF	TGTGCCAGCAGCCACGCGGGGGGTAACACCGGGGAGCTGTTTTTT
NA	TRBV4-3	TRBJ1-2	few	CASSPTRDEGRQWYGYTF	TGCGCCAGCAGCCCAACCAGGGACGAGGGGAGACAGTGGTATGGCTACACCTTC
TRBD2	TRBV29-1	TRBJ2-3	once	CGAILAGGSTDTQYF	TGCGGAGCTATTCTAGCGGGGGGGAGCACAGATACGCAGTATTTT
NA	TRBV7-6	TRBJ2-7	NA	CASSLAGGLNEQYF	TGTGCCAGCAGCTTAGCCGGGGGGCTGAACGAGCAGTACTTC
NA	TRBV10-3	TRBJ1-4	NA	CASSRVGPRATNEKLFF	TGTGCCAGCAGCCGGGTCGGCCCCAGGGCAACTAATGAAAAACTGTTTTTT
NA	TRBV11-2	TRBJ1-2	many	CASSLDQGYYGYTF	TGTGCCAGCAGCTTAGATCAGGGCTACTATGGCTACACCTTC
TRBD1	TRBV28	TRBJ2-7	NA	CASSPPAFAGQAELAQYF	TGTGCCAGCAGTCCGCCGGCGTTTGCCGGACAGGCCGAACTCGCGCAGTACTTC
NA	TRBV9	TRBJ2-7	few	CASSPPLGSEQYF	TGTGCCAGCAGCCCACCCCTGGGGTCCGAGCAGTACTTC
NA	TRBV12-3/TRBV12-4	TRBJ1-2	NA	CASSPAPWYDYGYTF	TGTGCCAGCAGTCCCGCGCCCTGGTACGACTATGGCTACACCTTC
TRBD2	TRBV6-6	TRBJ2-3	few	CASSYSGSGRSNTQYF	TGTGCCAGCAGTTACTCAGGTAGCGGGAGAAGTAATACGCAGTATTTT
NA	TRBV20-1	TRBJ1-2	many	CSARQEANYGYTF	TGCAGTGCCAGACAGGAAGCTAACTATGGCTACACCTTC
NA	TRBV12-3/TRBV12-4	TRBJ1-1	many	CASSLSSVNTEAFF	TGTGCCAGCAGTTTAAGCTCTGTGAACACTGAAGCTTTCTTT
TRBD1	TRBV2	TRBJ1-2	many	CASRETGPFGYTF	TGTGCCAGCAGGGAGACAGGGCCTTTTGGCTACACCTTC
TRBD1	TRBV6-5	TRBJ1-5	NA	CASSFTGAQPQHF	TGTGCCAGCAGTTTCACAGGGGCTCAGCCCCAGCATTTT
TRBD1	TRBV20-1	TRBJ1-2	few	CRAGQGGNYGYTF	TGCAGAGCTGGACAGGGGGGCAACTATGGCTACACCTTC
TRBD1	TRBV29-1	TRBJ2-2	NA	CSTSTGLDTGELFF	TGCAGCACCTCGACAGGGCTGGACACCGGGGAGCTGTTTTTT
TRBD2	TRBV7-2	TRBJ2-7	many	CASSRYPSGSSYEQYF	TGTGCCAGCAGCCGCTATCCTAGCGGGAGTAGTTACGAGCAGTACTTC
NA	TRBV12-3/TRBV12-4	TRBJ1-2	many	CASSLWVEDGYTF	TGTGCCAGCAGTTTGTGGGTAGAGGATGGCTACACCTTC
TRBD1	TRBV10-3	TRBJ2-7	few	CAIRAGAGQGAEQYF	TGTGCCATCAGGGCGGGGGCGGGACAGGGGGCCGAGCAGTACTTC
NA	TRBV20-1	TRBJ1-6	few	CSARSGIENSPLHF	TGCAGTGCTAGATCGGGTATAGAGAATTCACCCCTCCACTTT
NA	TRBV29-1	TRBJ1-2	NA	CSVGGTVYGYTF	TGCAGCGTTGGGGGGACGGTCTATGGCTACACCTTC
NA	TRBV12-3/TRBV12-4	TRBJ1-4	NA	CASSYPRRAYNEKLFF	TGTGCCAGCAGTTACCCGCGGAGGGCGTATAATGAAAAACTGTTTTTT
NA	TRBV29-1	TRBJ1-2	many	CSVDNDYFLSSHGYTF	TGCAGCGTTGATAATGACTACTTTTTGAGTTCCCATGGCTACACCTTC
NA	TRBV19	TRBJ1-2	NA	CASKKGVGGYTF	TGTGCCAGTAAGAAGGGGGTCGGTGGCTACACCTTC
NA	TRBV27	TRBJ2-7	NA	CASSSEGSNYEQYF	TGTGCCAGCAGTTCAGAGGGGAGTAACTACGAGCAGTACTTC